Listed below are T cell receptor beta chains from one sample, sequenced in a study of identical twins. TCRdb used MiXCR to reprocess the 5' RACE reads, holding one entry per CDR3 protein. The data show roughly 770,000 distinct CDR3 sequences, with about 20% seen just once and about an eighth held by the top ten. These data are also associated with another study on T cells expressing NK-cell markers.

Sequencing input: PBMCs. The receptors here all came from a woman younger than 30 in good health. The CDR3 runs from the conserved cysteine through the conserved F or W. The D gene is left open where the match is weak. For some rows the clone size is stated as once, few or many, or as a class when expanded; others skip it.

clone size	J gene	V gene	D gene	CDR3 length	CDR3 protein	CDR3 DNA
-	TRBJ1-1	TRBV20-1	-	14	CSARGVSEGTEAFF	TGCAGTGCTAGGGGCGTTTCGGAGGGGACTGAAGCTTTCTTT
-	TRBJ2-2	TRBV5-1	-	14	CASSTRGFDGELFF	TGCGCCAGCAGCACCAGGGGCTTCGACGGGGAGCTGTTTTTT
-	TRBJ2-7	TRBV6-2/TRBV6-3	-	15	CASSYSRDFSYEQYF	TGTGCCAGCAGTTACAGTCGGGACTTCTCCTACGAGCAGTACTTC
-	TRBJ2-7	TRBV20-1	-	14	CSARAKIQGHEQYF	TGCAGTGCTAGAGCTAAGATCCAGGGTCACGAGCAGTACTTC
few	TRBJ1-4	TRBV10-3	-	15	CAISETGLQPFGLFF	TGTGCCATCAGTGAAACAGGGTTGCAGCCTTTCGGACTGTTTTTT
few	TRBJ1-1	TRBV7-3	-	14	CASRLSQRAAEAFF	TGTGCCAGCAGACTGTCTCAGCGAGCCGCTGAAGCTTTCTTT
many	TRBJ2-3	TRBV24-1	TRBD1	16	CATSQLEAGGKDTQYF	TGTGCCACCTCGCAACTTGAGGCAGGGGGAAAAGATACGCAGTATTTT
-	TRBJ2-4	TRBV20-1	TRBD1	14	CSAWDRGRKNIQYF	TGCAGTGCTTGGGACAGGGGGCGTAAAAACATTCAGTACTTC
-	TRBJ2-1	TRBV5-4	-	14	CASSLGDFNNEQFF	TGTGCCAGCAGCTTGGGGGACTTCAACAATGAGCAGTTCTTC
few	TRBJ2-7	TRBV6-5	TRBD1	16	CASSSPKDRASYEQYF	TGTGCCAGCAGTTCCCCTAAAGACAGGGCTTCCTACGAGCAGTACTTC
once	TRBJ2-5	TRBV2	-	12	CAPKGRVETQYF	TGTGCCCCCAAGGGCCGGGTAGAGACCCAGTACTTC
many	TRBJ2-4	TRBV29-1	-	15	CSVGTRGLAKNIQYF	TGCAGCGTTGGGACGCGGGGCCTAGCCAAAAACATTCAGTACTTC
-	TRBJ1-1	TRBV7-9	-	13	CASGTAANTEAFF	TGTGCCAGCGGGACGGCAGCGAACACTGAAGCTTTCTTT
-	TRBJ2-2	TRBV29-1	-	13	CSVGWRFTGELFF	TGCAGCGTTGGGTGGCGATTCACCGGGGAGCTGTTTTTT
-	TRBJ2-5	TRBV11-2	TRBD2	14	CASSGGGIKETQYF	TGTGCCAGCAGCGGGGGGGGGATCAAAGAGACCCAGTACTTC
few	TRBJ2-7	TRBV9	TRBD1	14	CASSVVGQGYEQYF	TGTGCCAGCAGCGTAGTGGGACAGGGTTACGAGCAGTACTTC
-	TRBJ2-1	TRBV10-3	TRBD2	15	CAISAQREGRHEQFF	TGTGCCATCAGTGCGCAGCGGGAGGGCCGGCATGAGCAGTTCTTC
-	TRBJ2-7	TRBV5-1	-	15	CASSLDGGLRYEQYF	TGCGCCAGCAGCTTGGATGGAGGGTTGAGGTACGAGCAGTACTTC
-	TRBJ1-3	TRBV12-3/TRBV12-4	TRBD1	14	CASSRTGGGNTIYF	TGTGCCAGCAGTCGGACAGGGGGAGGAAACACCATATATTTT
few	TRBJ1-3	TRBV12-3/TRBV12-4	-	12	CASDGTGNTIYF	TGTGCCAGCGACGGGACTGGAAACACCATATATTTT
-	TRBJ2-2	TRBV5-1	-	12	CASGGATGELFF	TGCGCCAGCGGGGGGGCCACCGGGGAGCTGTTTTTT
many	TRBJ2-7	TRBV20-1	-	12	CSARVLTYEQYF	TGCAGTGCTCGAGTTCTGACCTACGAGCAGTACTTC
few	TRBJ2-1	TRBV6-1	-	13	CASSLDVYSEQFF	TGTGCCAGCAGCCTGGACGTCTACAGTGAGCAGTTCTTC
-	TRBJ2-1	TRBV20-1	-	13	CSASPEPYNEQFF	TGCAGTGCTAGCCCGGAACCCTACAATGAGCAGTTCTTC
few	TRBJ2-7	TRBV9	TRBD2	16	CASSVLGTSGILGQYF	TGTGCCAGCAGCGTTCTTGGGACTAGCGGGATCCTGGGACAGTACTTC
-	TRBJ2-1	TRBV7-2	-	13	CASSISDSDEQFF	TGTGCCAGCAGCATTTCCGACTCGGATGAGCAGTTCTTC
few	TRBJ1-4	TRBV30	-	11	CACYKREKLFF	TGTGCCTGTTATAAGAGGGAAAAACTGTTTTTT
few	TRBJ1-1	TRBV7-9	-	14	CASSFVERRTEAFF	TGTGCCAGCAGCTTCGTCGAAAGAAGGACTGAAGCTTTCTTT
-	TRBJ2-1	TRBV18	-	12	CASSLDPFQQFF	TGTGCCAGCTCACTGGACCCTTTCCAGCAGTTCTTC
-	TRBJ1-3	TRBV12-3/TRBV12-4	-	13	CASSEQGENTIYF	TGTGCCAGCAGTGAACAGGGTGAAAACACCATATATTTT
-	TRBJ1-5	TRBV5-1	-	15	CASSLVSGIGQPQHF	TGCGCCAGCAGCTTGGTGTCCGGGATAGGTCAGCCCCAGCATTTT
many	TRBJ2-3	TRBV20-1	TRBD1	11	CSEQGPDTQYF	TGCAGTGAACAGGGGCCAGATACGCAGTATTTT
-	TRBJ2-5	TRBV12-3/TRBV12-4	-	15	CASSPRGQNWATQYF	TGTGCCAGCAGTCCCCGGGGCCAGAACTGGGCGACCCAGTACTTC
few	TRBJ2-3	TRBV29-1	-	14	CSVEGQGRTDTQYF	TGCAGCGTTGAGGGTCAGGGGAGGACAGATACGCAGTATTTT
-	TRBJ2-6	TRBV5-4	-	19	CASSLFRGGRTGGANVLTF	TGTGCCAGCAGCTTGTTCAGGGGAGGACGGACGGGAGGGGCCAACGTCCTGACTTTC
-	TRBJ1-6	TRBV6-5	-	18	CASSYARKQSSYNSPLHF	TGTGCCAGCAGTTACGCCAGAAAACAGAGCTCCTATAATTCACCCCTCCACTTT
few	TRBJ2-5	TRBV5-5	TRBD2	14	CASTWLAGLETQYF	TGTGCCAGCACCTGGCTAGCGGGGTTAGAGACCCAGTACTTC
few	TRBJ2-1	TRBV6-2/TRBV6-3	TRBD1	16	CASSPRREGARNEQFF	TGTGCCAGCAGTCCCCGCCGTGAGGGGGCGCGGAATGAGCAGTTCTTC
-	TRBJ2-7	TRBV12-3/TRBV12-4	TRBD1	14	CASSSGQGAREQYF	TGTGCCAGCAGTTCGGGACAGGGGGCGAGGGAGCAGTACTTC
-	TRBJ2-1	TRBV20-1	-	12	CSARERYNEQFF	TGCAGTGCTAGAGAACGGTACAATGAGCAGTTCTTC
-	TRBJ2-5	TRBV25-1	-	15	CASTEGQGLGKTQYF	TGTGCCAGCACAGAGGGGCAGGGGTTGGGGAAGACCCAGTACTTC
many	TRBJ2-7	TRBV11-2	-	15	CASSLWQAGAGEQYF	TGTGCCAGCAGCTTATGGCAGGCTGGGGCCGGGGAGCAGTACTTC
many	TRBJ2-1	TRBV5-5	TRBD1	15	CASSSRDSSYNEQFF	TGTGCCAGCAGCTCCCGGGACAGCTCCTACAATGAGCAGTTCTTC
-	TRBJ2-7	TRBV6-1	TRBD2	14	CASSLLGGEYEQYF	TGTGCCAGCAGCCTTCTCGGGGGGGAGTACGAGCAGTACTTC
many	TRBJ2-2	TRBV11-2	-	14	CASSPTVYTGELFF	TGTGCCAGCAGCCCGACAGTGTACACCGGGGAGCTGTTTTTT
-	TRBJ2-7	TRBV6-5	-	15	CASSYSFRDHYEQYF	TGTGCCAGCAGTTACTCTTTCCGGGACCACTACGAGCAGTACTTC